The 31 T cell receptor beta chains given below trace back to one sample, sequenced in a study of blood T cell repertoires in COVID-19. Profiling relied on immunoSEQ multiplex PCR, and the TCRdb table lists in-frame clones only, not all of them. The sample has 200,000 or so clones, roughly 80% seen once; the top ten hold 6.5% to 9.5%. The sequenced sample was PBMCs or T cells enriched from blood (not recorded which). Receptors were obtained from a man aged 35 to 55 who had recovered from COVID-19.

Only one count was recorded for this clone. The chain recombines TRBV29-1 with TRBJ2-3, with TRBD1 matching 9 bases. CDR1 and CDR2 from the germline V gene are SQVTM and ANQGSEA. V lost 6 bases, J lost 5 bases, and 9 bases stayed unmatched. The CDR3 loop spans 14 amino acids. The CDR3 spells CSVTLGQGVDTQYF. CDR3 coding DNA: TGCAGCGTGACCCTGGGACAGGGAGTAGATACGCAGTATTTT.

CDR3 sequence reads: CASRLRQGSGNTIYF. CDR3 bases: TGCGCCAGCAGACTGCGGCAAGGCTCTGGAAACACCATATATTTT. This chain uses TRBV5-1 with TRBJ1-3; D unclear. Deletions cut 5 bases from V and 0 bases from J, with 12 bases between. Germline-derived CDR1 and CDR2 are SGHRS and YFSETQ. The CDR3 has 15 amino acids.

The gene calls are TRBV4-2 and TRBJ2-1, with 8 positions matching TRBD2. Germline V gene lookup returns CDR1 LGHNA and CDR2 YNFKEQ. The CDR3 is 16 amino acids. The ends lost 4 bases at V and 2 bases at J; junction bases unmatched: 7. In DNA form, the CDR3 reads TGTGCCAGCAGCCCCCGAGGGCGGGGGGCCTACAATGAGCAGTTCTTC. This encodes CASSPRGRGAYNEQFF.

In its sample, this clone was seen once. The V and J genes are TRBV19 and TRBJ1-5; D uncertain. This CDR3 region has 13 residues. V lost 3 bases and J lost 7, with 10 bases in between. Germline CDR1 is LNHDA and CDR2 is SQIVND (reference sequence). CDR3 sequence (DNA): TGTGCCAGTAGTATTATAGTAGAGCAGCCCCAGCATTTT. It encodes CASSIIVEQPQHF.

The CDR3 DNA reads TGTGCCAGCAGCCCCACCCGGACTAGGATCTCCTACGAGCAGTACTTC. Encoded protein: CASSPTRTRISYEQYF. The chain recombines TRBV7-2 with TRBJ2-7; 7 nucleotides align to TRBD2. The junction had 10 bases not matched to a gene; V was cut back by 5 bases and J by 0 bases. Germline V lookup: CDR1 SGHTA, CDR2 FQGNSA. The CDR3 covers 16 residues.

The CDR3 region has the DNA TGTGCCAGCAGCAATCAGGGGGCCTTCACAGATACGCAGTATTTT. This translates into CASSNQGAFTDTQYF. The J gene is TRBJ2-3, the V gene TRBV27; 8 positions agree with TRBD1. The J segment lost 2 bases and the V segment lost 6 bases, leaving 7 bases of the junction unmatched. CDR3 length: 15 amino acids. The germline V gene encodes CDR1 MNHEY and CDR2 SMNVEV (reference sequence).

V gene TRBV10-1 combines with J gene TRBJ2-3; 7 nucleotides line up with TRBD1. Germline lookup yields CDR1 WNHNN and CDR2 SYGVQD (reference sequence). The length of the CDR3 is 14 residues. V trimming: 2 bases; J trimming: 6 bases; junction bases outside the gene matches: 5. In DNA, the CDR3 is TGCGCCAGCAGTGAGCTGGGACAGCAGGATACGCAGTATTTT. Amino acid sequence: CASSELGQQDTQYF.

This clone was seen once. The CDR3 loop is CASSSESTTYEQYF. The CDR3 region has the DNA TGTGCCAGCAGCTCAGAATCCACTACCTACGAGCAGTACTTC. V and J are TRBV5-6 and TRBJ2-7; no clear D gene. This CDR3 contains 14 residues. The V end lost 3 bases, the J end lost 2 bases, and 12 bases lay between the germline ends. Germline V lookup: CDR1 SGHDT, CDR2 YYEEEE.

The rearrangement links TRBV24-1 to TRBJ1-2, with D possibly being TRBD1 (6 bases). V was clipped by 9 bases and J by 6 bases, with 13 bases between them. The CDR3 is 12 amino acids. Germline-derived CDR1 and CDR2 are KGHDR and SFDVKD. DNA for the CDR3: TGTGCCACCTCCGGGACAAGAGATGGCTACACCTTC. Amino acid sequence: CATSGTRDGYTF.

This clone was recorded only once. The V and J genes are TRBV30 and TRBJ1-6; D gene unclear. The CDR3 loop spans 15 amino acids. Trimming stripped 3 bases from V and 0 bases from J, with 9 bases between. Germline V lookup: CDR1 GTSNPN, CDR2 SVGIG (reference sequence). This CDR3 reads CAWSSRSSYNSPLHF. The CDR3 bases are TGTGCCTGGAGCTCGAGGAGCTCCTATAATTCACCCCTCCACTTT.

J is TRBJ1-2 and V is TRBV19; D is undetermined. The CDR3 runs 17 residues. The V end was cut by 3 bases, the J end by 2 bases, with 19 bases between. Germline CDR1 is LNHDA and CDR2 is SQIVND (reference sequence). In nucleotides, the CDR3 is TGTGCCAGTAGTATTCAACCTTACAGTGCAACCAACTATGGCTACACCTTC. It codes for CASSIQPYSATNYGYTF.

The CDR3 protein is CASSSGTGAQETQYF. DNA for the CDR3: TGTGCCAGCAGTTCCGGGACAGGGGCCCAAGAGACCCAGTACTTC. The chain combines TRBV27 with TRBJ2-5, with TRBD1 identical over 10 bases. Germline CDR1 is MNHEY and CDR2 is SMNVEV (reference sequence). CDR3 length: 15 amino acids. V trimming: 4 bases; J trimming: 1 base; junction bases outside the gene matches: 3.

The V and J genes are TRBV10-2 and TRBJ2-5; TRBD2 agrees at 14 bases. This CDR3 has 16 residues. Trimming removed 6 bases from V and 0 bases from J; junction bases left unmatched: 3. CDR1 and CDR2 from the germline V gene are WSHSY and SAAADI. In nucleotides, the CDR3 is TGCGCCAGCAGAGGACTAGCGGGGGGCAACCAAGAGACCCAGTACTTC. It translates to CASRGLAGGNQETQYF.

This chain links TRBV6-5 with TRBJ1-2, with D uncertain. The CDR3 is 12 amino acids. Trimming removed 6 bases from V and 7 bases from J, with 12 bases in between. CDR1 and CDR2 from the germline V gene are MNHEY and SVGAGI. CDR3 amino acids: CASRREGGGYTF. The CDR3 coding sequence is TGTGCCAGCAGGCGGGAGGGTGGTGGCTACACCTTC.

The gene calls are TRBV7-9 and TRBJ1-3; D is uncertain. The CDR3 sequence is 15 residues long. V lost 3 bases to trimming and J lost 0 bases, with 9 bases between them. Germline V CDR1 and CDR2: SEHNR, FQNEAQ (reference sequence). The DNA of the CDR3 is TGTGCCAGCAGCTTCCCGAGGTACTCTGGAAACACCATATATTTT. Translated: CASSFPRYSGNTIYF.

In this sample, this clone turned up many times. The genes are TRBV3-1 (or the pseudogene TRBV3-2) and TRBJ1-6; no clear D gene. Trimming stripped 0 bases from V and 0 bases from J, with 15 bases between. The V gene's germline CDR1 is LGHDT and CDR2 YNNKEL (reference sequence). CDR3 length equals 19 residues. The CDR3, as DNA: TGTGCCAGCAGCCAAGATCTTGTTCAGGCGAGCTCCTATAATTCACCCCTCCACTTT. It encodes CASSQDLVQASSYNSPLHF.

This clone was seen only once. This rearrangement joins TRBV2 to TRBJ2-3; tentative D call: TRBD1 (5 bases). Germline lookup yields CDR1 SNHLY and CDR2 FYNNEI. The CDR3 has 15 amino acids. The ends were cut back, 4 bases at V and 3 bases at J, with 14 bases in the middle. This CDR3 is CASSVEQGWTDTQYF. The CDR3 DNA follows: TGTGCCAGCAGTGTCGAGCAGGGTTGGACAGATACGCAGTATTTT.

The chain links TRBV7-9 to TRBJ2-3; TRBD2 agrees at 7 bases. Germline V gene data show CDR1 as SEHNR and CDR2 as FQNEAQ (reference sequence). This CDR3 is built from 14 residues. The junction had 7 bases not matched to a gene; V was cut back by 6 bases and J by 4 bases. This CDR3 is CASRRLAPADTQYF. The CDR3 DNA sequence: TGTGCCAGCAGAAGACTAGCCCCCGCAGATACGCAGTATTTT.

This clone occurred a few times. The chain links TRBV5-1 to TRBJ1-2, with a tentative D call TRBD1 (6 bases). Germline CDR1 is SGHRS and CDR2 is YFSETQ. The CDR3 has 15 amino acids. The V end lost 1 base, the J end lost 2 bases, and 12 bases lay between the germline ends. CDR3 sequence reads: CASSLSQGGNYGYTF. The CDR3 DNA is TGCGCCAGCAGCTTGTCACAGGGAGGGAACTATGGCTACACCTTC.

This chain joins TRBV19 and TRBJ1-1; possibly TRBD1 for D (5 bases). The CDR3 loop spans 15 amino acids. Trimming removed 1 base at V and 0 bases at J, with 9 bases between. The germline V gene has CDR1 LNHDA and CDR2 SQIVND (reference sequence). The CDR3 DNA reads TGTGCCAGTAGTATAGGGATACAGGTGAACACTGAAGCTTTCTTT. Its translation is CASSIGIQVNTEAFF.

CDR3 loop: CSVEDRLAGSTDTQYF. In DNA, the CDR3 is TGCAGCGTTGAAGATCGACTAGCGGGGTCCACAGATACGCAGTATTTT. V usage is TRBV29-1 and J usage is TRBJ2-3; 11 nucleotides line up with TRBD2. Germline V lookup: CDR1 SQVTM, CDR2 ANQGSEA. This CDR3 comprises 16 residues. With 0 bases clipped from V and 2 bases from J, the junction kept 4 bases outside the gene matches.

The table lists this clone with a count of one. This chain uses TRBV7-8 with TRBJ1-5; possible D gene TRBD1, 5 bases. Germline values: CDR1 SGHVS, CDR2 FQNEAQ. Trimming took 1 base from V and 11 from J, leaving 15 bases between them. The CDR3 has 14 amino acids. CDR3 DNA sequence: TGTGCCAGCAGCTTAGGACGGAGTGAAGGGGCCCAGCATTTT. It translates to CASSLGRSEGAQHF. The full variable domain, with the rest looked up from reference TRBV7-8 and TRBJ1-5, is GAGVSQSPRYKVAKRGQDVALRCDPISGHVSLFWYQQALGQGPEFLTYFQNEAQLDKSGLPSDRFFAERPEGSVSTLKIQRTQQEDSAVYLCASSLGRSEGAQHFGDGTRLSIL.

This chain connects TRBV7-2 to TRBJ2-1; 8 bases map to TRBD1. CDR1 is SGHTA and CDR2 is FQGNSA in the germline V gene. With V trimmed by 5 bases and J by 3 bases, 9 bases remained unmatched. This CDR3 is built from 16 residues. This CDR3 reads CASSGPSGGVYNEQFF. DNA for the CDR3: TGTGCCAGCAGCGGTCCCTCAGGGGGCGTCTACAATGAGCAGTTCTTC. The complete variable domain, with remaining parts taken from reference TRBV7-2 and TRBJ2-1, reads GAGVSQSPSNKVTEKGKDVELRCDPISGHTALYWYRQSLGQGLEFLIYFQGNSAPDKSGLPSDRFSAERTGGSVSTLTIQRTQQEDSAVYLCASSGPSGGVYNEQFFGPGTRLTVL.

V usage is TRBV29-1 and J usage is TRBJ1-1; 10 bases map to TRBD1. The CDR3 is 13 residues long. CDR1 SQVTM and CDR2 ANQGSEA come from the germline V gene. V lost 7 bases to trimming and J lost 2 bases; unmatched junction nucleotides: 4. In nucleotides, the CDR3 is TGCAGCGCTAGGACAGGGGGTAACACTGAAGCTTTCTTT. Protein sequence: CSARTGGNTEAFF.

CDR3 DNA sequence: TGCGCCAGCAGCGCAGGGGGCGTCAATCAGCCCCAGCATTTT. Residues: CASSAGGVNQPQHF. The rearrangement links TRBV5-1 to TRBJ1-5, with TRBD1 identical over 8 bases. This CDR3 spans 14 amino acids. Losses at the gene ends were 4 bases for V and 3 bases for J; bases not matched to a gene: 3. Germline values: CDR1 SGHRS, CDR2 YFSETQ.

This clone showed up just a few times. The rearrangement links TRBV4-3 to TRBJ1-6, with D perhaps matching TRBD1 (5 bases). V lost 3 bases and J lost 5, with 11 bases in between. The CDR3 sequence is 15 residues long. Germline V gives CDR1 LGHNA, CDR2 YSLEER. The CDR3 DNA reads TGCGCCAGCAGCCAGCGACAGATTAATAATTCACCCCTCCACTTT. Translated, it gives CASSQRQINNSPLHF.

This clone occurred a few times. An end of the junction does not agree with germline; a read error may underlie this. The chain joins TRBV7-9 to TRBJ2-7; possible D gene TRBD1, 5 bases. From germline, CDR1 is SEHNR and CDR2 FQNEAQ (reference sequence). This CDR3 region has 8 residues. The CDR3 sequence: CATLPQAF. DNA for the CDR3: TGTGCCACCCTGCCACAGGCCTTC.

This rearrangement joins TRBV30 to TRBJ2-5; D is uncertain. Germline CDR1 is GTSNPN and CDR2 is SVGIG (reference sequence). The ends were cut back, 0 bases at V and 3 bases at J, with 5 bases in the middle. The CDR3 is made up of 12 amino acids. The DNA of the CDR3 is TGTGCCTGGAGTGTACGGGAAGAGACCCAGTACTTC. As protein: CAWSVREETQYF. Filled out from reference TRBV30 and TRBJ2-5, the complete variable domain reads SQTIHQWPATLVQPVGSPLSLECTVEGTSNPNLYWYRQAAGRGLQLLFYSVGIGQISSEVPQNLSASRPQDRQFILSSKKLLLSDSGFYLCAWSVREETQYFGPGTRLLVL.

This chain connects TRBV14 to TRBJ1-1; maybe TRBD1 (6 bases). V shed 4 bases and J shed 3 bases, with 15 bases lying between them. From germline, CDR1 is SGHDN and CDR2 FVKESK. This CDR3 has 15 residues. The CDR3 nucleotides are TGTGCCAGCAGCCTGGGGGGGGCTGGGGACACTGAAGCTTTCTTT. As protein: CASSLGGAGDTEAFF.

This chain links TRBV6-6 with TRBJ2-7; D may be TRBD1 (6 bases). Per the germline V gene, CDR1 is MNHNY and CDR2 is SVGAGI (reference sequence). The CDR3 loop spans 14 amino acids. The germline V and J ends were trimmed by 7 bases and 3 bases, with 16 bases remaining between them. The CDR3 DNA reads TGTGCCAGCAACCACCGGACAGCTAACTACGAGCAGTACTTC. Translating it yields CASNHRTANYEQYF.

This clone came up a few times. CDR3 nucleotide sequence: TGTGCCAGCTCCCGAGACCCACAGGGGGCTGGCTATGGCTACACCTTC. Its translation is CASSRDPQGAGYGYTF. The chain joins TRBV18 to TRBJ1-2; 9 positions agree with TRBD1. The CDR3 has 16 amino acids. The germline gives CDR1 KGHSH, CDR2 LQKENI. V gave up 6 bases and J gave up 4 bases; unmatched junction bases: 12.